One sample yielded the 21 T cell receptor beta chains listed below, sequenced in a study of control samples from healthy donors and cancer patients (dated by TCRdb to the early 2020s). The library was generated by the immunoSEQ multiplex PCR assay. The source is immuneACCESS, and TCRdb retained only in-frame sequences with V and J called. Part of the clones is not carried over; for the studies checked, unresolved V genes explain less than half of this, and the remainder is unexplained. The sample table shows around 75,000 clones, and approximately 92% are seen once. Nearly 6% of the sample is held by the ten biggest clonotypes. Sequencing was performed on blood. The receptors derive from a woman in her sixties or seventies in good health.

This clone turned up a few times. This rearrangement joins TRBV27 to TRBJ2-7; maybe TRBD1 (6 bases). This CDR3 has 15 amino acids. Germline lookup yields CDR1 MNHEY and CDR2 SMNVEV (reference sequence). Trimming stripped 5 bases from V and 6 bases from J, with 20 bases between. The CDR3 region has the DNA TGTGCCAGCAGTCGGGGATCCGGGACATGGTTCGAGCAGTACTTC. It yields the protein CASSRGSGTWFEQYF.

The chain recombines TRBV28 with TRBJ2-2, with TRBD2 matching over 14 bases. The V gene's germline CDR1 is MDHEN and CDR2 SYDVKM. Trimming cost V 8 bases and J 5 bases; bases outside gene matches: 13. This CDR3 comprises 18 residues. The CDR3: CASSGTSGSMGKTGELFF. DNA for the CDR3: TGTGCCAGCTCCGGGACTAGCGGGAGTATGGGAAAGACCGGGGAGCTGTTTTTT.

This clone was detected a few times. Other DNA sequences in this specimen translate into the identical CDR3. V gene TRBV29-1 combines with J gene TRBJ1-1; D gene unclear. The CDR3 is made up of 12 amino acids. CDR1 SQVTM and CDR2 ANQGSEA come from the germline V gene. Trimming took 7 bases from V and 2 from J, leaving 11 bases between them. CDR3 bases: TGCAGCGATGACCGGGGAAACACTGAAGCTTTCTTT. Its translation is CSDDRGNTEAFF.

V and J are TRBV28 and TRBJ1-6; tentatively, D is TRBD1 (6 bases). V lost 4 bases and J 10 bases, leaving 23 bases between the germline ends. CDR3 length: 17 residues. Germline V gene sequence: CDR1 MDHEN, CDR2 SYDVKM. The chain's CDR3 is CASSSPRGGGRGSPLHF. The CDR3 nucleotides read TGTGCCAGCAGTTCCCCCCGGGGAGGGGGAAGGGGGTCACCCCTCCACTTT.

The chain carries TRBV7-8 and TRBJ2-7; 7 bases agree with TRBD1. From germline, CDR1 is SGHVS and CDR2 FQNEAQ. With V trimmed by 5 bases and J by 1 base, 5 bases remained unmatched. CDR3 length: 14 residues. Here the CDR3 reads CASSPRTGSYEQYF. The DNA for the CDR3 is TGTGCCAGCAGCCCCCGGACAGGTTCCTACGAGCAGTACTTC.

This clone is a singleton in its sample. The CDR3 protein is CASSMPPGLAGKNNEQFF. Written as DNA, the CDR3 is TGTGCCAGTAGTATGCCACCGGGACTAGCGGGAAAGAACAATGAGCAGTTCTTC. The chain links TRBV19 to TRBJ2-1; 13 nucleotides agree with TRBD2. Germline CDR1 LNHDA, CDR2 SQIVND (reference sequence). After removal of 3 bases from V and 5 bases from J, the junction contained 10 bases not matched to a gene. CDR3 size: 18 residues.

The gene calls are TRBV2 and TRBJ2-7, with TRBD1 matching 9 bases. CDR3 length: 15 amino acids. Germline CDR1 is SNHLY and CDR2 is FYNNEI. V trimming: 6 bases; J trimming: 5 bases; junction bases outside the gene matches: 11. CDR3 region: CASSAAGQGYHEQYF. In DNA form, the CDR3 reads TGTGCCAGCAGCGCCGCAGGACAGGGGTACCACGAGCAGTACTTC.

The gene calls are TRBV19 and TRBJ2-5, with 13 bases identical to TRBD2. After removal of 5 bases from V and 9 bases from J, the junction contained 15 bases not matched to a gene. CDR1 and CDR2 from the germline V gene are LNHDA and SQIVND (reference sequence). The CDR3 runs to 17 residues. CDR3 sequence reads: CASSSGLAGAWGGAQYF. The CDR3 DNA sequence: TGTGCCAGTAGTTCCGGACTAGCGGGAGCCTGGGGTGGCGCCCAGTACTTC.

The V call is TRBV24-1, the J call TRBJ1-2; D is perhaps TRBD1 (5 bases). V was trimmed by 4 bases and J by 4 bases, leaving 15 bases between them. Germline CDR1 reads KGHDR; CDR2 reads SFDVKD. The CDR3 runs to 15 residues. CDR3 nucleotide sequence: TGTGCCACCAGTGACCCGACTTTCGGGGGCTATGGCTACACCTTC. Translating gives CATSDPTFGGYGYTF.

V gene TRBV25-1 combines with J gene TRBJ1-6; the D is unclear. Germline assignment: CDR1 MGHDK and CDR2 SYGVNS. CDR3 length: 15 amino acids. V was pared by 2 bases and J by 10 bases, with 15 bases between. This CDR3 is CASSEVNMPGSPLHF. The CDR3 DNA sequence: TGTGCCAGCAGTGAAGTGAACATGCCAGGCTCACCCCTCCACTTT.

The CDR3 loop is CAGSTMNTEAFF. CDR3 DNA: TGTGCCGGTTCGACAATGAACACTGAAGCTTTCTTT. V usage is TRBV28 and J usage is TRBJ1-1, with D uncertain. The V gene's germline CDR1 is MDHEN and CDR2 SYDVKM. V dropped 11 bases and J dropped 0 bases, with 10 bases sitting between them. CDR3 length equals 12 residues.

The V and J genes are TRBV7-9 and TRBJ2-2, with 7 bases that match TRBD2. Germline V gene lookup returns CDR1 SEHNR and CDR2 FQNEAQ (reference sequence). The ends lost 3 bases at V and 1 base at J; junction bases unmatched: 5. The CDR3 has 16 residues. In DNA form, the CDR3 reads TGTGCCAGCAGCTTCGGGGGGTCAATGAACACCGGGGAGCTGTTTTTT. Encoded protein: CASSFGGSMNTGELFF. Based on the CDR3 plus reference TRBV7-9 and TRBJ2-2, the full variable domain is DTGVSQNPRHKITKRGQNVTFRCDPISEHNRLYWYRQTLGQGPEFLTYFQNEAQLEKSRLLSDRFSAERPKGSFSTLEIQRTEQGDSAMYLCASSFGGSMNTGELFFGEGSRLTVL.

V and J are TRBV19 and TRBJ2-1; 8 bases map to TRBD2. V shed 5 bases, J shed 8 bases, and the junction held 17 bases outside the gene matches. The CDR3 contains 17 residues. Looked up from germline, CDR1 is LNHDA and CDR2 is SQIVND (reference sequence). In DNA form, the CDR3 reads TGTGCCAGTAGTCCCTCCCCCGGCGGGAGGTTCGTACATGAGCAGTTCTTC. It encodes CASSPSPGGRFVHEQFF.

V is TRBV10-3 and J is TRBJ2-3; 8 bases align to TRBD2. Losses at the gene ends were 3 bases for V and 7 bases for J; bases not matched to a gene: 12. The germline CDR1 and CDR2 sequences are ENHRY and SYGVKD. This CDR3 contains 16 residues. As DNA, the CDR3 is TGTGCCATCAGTGACTTTGTCGGGGGGGCCTCGAATACGCAGTATTTT. Protein product: CAISDFVGGASNTQYF.

The chain employs TRBV7-9 and TRBJ1-6; D is unresolved. V dropped 0 bases and J dropped 7 bases, with 7 bases sitting between them. The CDR3 sequence is 14 residues long. Germline values: CDR1 SEHNR, CDR2 FQNEAQ (reference sequence). CDR3 sequence (DNA): TGTGCCAGCAGCTTAGCGGGGAGAAATTCACCCCTCCACTTT. Amino acid sequence: CASSLAGRNSPLHF.

The gene calls are TRBV5-1 and TRBJ1-1; 8 positions agree with TRBD1. V lost 4 bases and J lost 1; bases outside the gene matches: 6. Germline loops: CDR1 SGHRS, CDR2 YFSETQ. The CDR3 sequence is 15 residues long. The CDR3: CASSGTGTGNTEAFF. Written as DNA, the CDR3 is TGCGCCAGCAGCGGTACCGGGACAGGGAACACTGAAGCTTTCTTT.

The chain carries TRBV7-2 and TRBJ2-4; a possible D gene is TRBD2 (5 bases). V gave up 7 bases and J gave up 1 base, with 11 bases separating them. The CDR3 covers 14 residues. Germline CDR1 SGHTA, CDR2 FQGNSA. The CDR3 coding sequence is TGTGCCAGCACCTTGCCGGGGGCCAAAAACATTCAGTACTTC. It encodes CASTLPGAKNIQYF. Full variable domain (missing parts from reference TRBV7-2 and TRBJ2-4): GAGVSQSPSNKVTEKGKDVELRCDPISGHTALYWYRQSLGQGLEFLIYFQGNSAPDKSGLPSDRFSAERTGGSVSTLTIQRTQQEDSAVYLCASTLPGAKNIQYFGAGTRLSVL.

This clone occurred once. The sample carries other DNA sequences with the same CDR3. V usage is TRBV20-1 and J usage is TRBJ2-5; 7 bases map to TRBD1. The length of the CDR3 is 11 residues. V was pared by 5 bases and J by 3 bases, with 0 bases of the junction left unmatched. Germline lookup yields CDR1 DFQATT and CDR2 SNEGSKA (reference sequence). CDR3 protein: CSADREETQYF. CDR3 coding DNA: TGCAGTGCTGACAGGGAAGAGACCCAGTACTTC.

The chain has TRBV6-1 and TRBJ2-7; D is uncertain. V was pared by 2 bases and J by 6 bases, with 8 bases between. Per the germline V gene, CDR1 is MNHNS and CDR2 is SASEGT. The CDR3 spans 12 residues. CDR3 DNA sequence: TGTGCCAGCAGTGAATATAAGAGCGAGCAGTACTTC. As protein: CASSEYKSEQYF.

This clone was recorded only once. The rearrangement joins TRBV4-3 to TRBJ1-5; tentatively, D is TRBD1 (5 bases). The germline gives CDR1 LGHNA, CDR2 YSLEER. The CDR3 is made up of 15 amino acids. Between the trimmed V and J ends, which lost 4 bases and 3 bases, there was a span of 13 bases. Written as DNA, the CDR3 is TGCGCCAGCAGCCCCCACGGGGGAAACAATCAGCCCCAGCATTTT. This encodes CASSPHGGNNQPQHF.

J is TRBJ1-5 and V is TRBV29-1; 7 nucleotides align to TRBD1. After removal of 7 bases from V and 2 bases from J, the junction contained 14 bases not matched to a gene. There are 16 residues in the CDR3. Germline lookup yields CDR1 SQVTM and CDR2 ANQGSEA. The CDR3 loop is CSALIQGRGGNQPQHF. DNA of the CDR3: TGCAGCGCACTTATACAGGGGCGGGGGGGCAATCAGCCCCAGCATTTT.